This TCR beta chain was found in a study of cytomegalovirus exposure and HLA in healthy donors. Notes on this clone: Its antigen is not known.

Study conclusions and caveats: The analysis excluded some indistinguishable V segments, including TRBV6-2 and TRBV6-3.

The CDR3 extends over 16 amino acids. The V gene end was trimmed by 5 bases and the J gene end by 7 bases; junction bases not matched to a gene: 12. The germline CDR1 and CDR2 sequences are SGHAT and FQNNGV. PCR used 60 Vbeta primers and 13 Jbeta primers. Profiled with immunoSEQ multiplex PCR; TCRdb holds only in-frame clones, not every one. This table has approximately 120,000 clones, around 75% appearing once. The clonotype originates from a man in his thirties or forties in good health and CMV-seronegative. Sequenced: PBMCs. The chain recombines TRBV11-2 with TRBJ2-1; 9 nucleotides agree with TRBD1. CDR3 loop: CASSATPGQGLNEQFF. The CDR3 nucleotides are TGTGCCAGCAGCGCAACCCCGGGACAGGGTCTAAATGAGCAGTTCTTC.